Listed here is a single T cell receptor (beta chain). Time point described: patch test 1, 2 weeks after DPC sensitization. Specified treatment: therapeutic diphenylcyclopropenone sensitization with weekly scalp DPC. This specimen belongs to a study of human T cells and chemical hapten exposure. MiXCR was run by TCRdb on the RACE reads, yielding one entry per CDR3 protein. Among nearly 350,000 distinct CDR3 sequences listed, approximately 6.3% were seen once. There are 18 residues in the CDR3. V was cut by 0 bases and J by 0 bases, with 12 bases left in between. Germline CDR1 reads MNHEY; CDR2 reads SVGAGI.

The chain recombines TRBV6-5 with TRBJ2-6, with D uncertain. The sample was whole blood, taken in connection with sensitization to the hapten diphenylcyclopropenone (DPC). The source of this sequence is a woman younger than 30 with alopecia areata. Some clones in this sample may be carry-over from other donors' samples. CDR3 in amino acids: CASSYSSSSSSGANVLTF. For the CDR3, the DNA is TGTGCCAGCAGTTACTCTAGCAGTTCAAGCTCTGGGGCCAACGTCCTGACTTTC.